This T cell receptor (beta chain) was obtained from a study of T cell clusters in autoimmune cytopenias. Each sample's input was 250 ng genomic DNA, 38,000 or so genome equivalents. The CDR3 covers 14 residues. CDR1 is LNHDA and CDR2 is SQIVND in the germline V gene (reference sequence). Multiplex touch-down PCR amplified TRB using TRB-A and TRB-B pools in one tube. TCRdb reprocessed the multiplex PCR reads, keeping one entry per CDR3 protein, no DNA. Here the sample table reports roughly 10,000 distinct CDR3 sequences. Another study also made use of these data, one on T cell repertoires in aging, cancer and after chemotherapy. That paper notes: Around 8.8 million TCR reads made up the full dataset. Untreated cancer patients had significantly lower blood TCR diversity than age-matched healthy donors.

The receptor was isolated from a human donor in good health. What was sequenced was peripheral blood. This sequence joins TRBV19 and TRBJ1-1. CDR3: CASSTSRSNTEAFF.